The source of this T cell receptor (beta chain) is a study of shared clonotypes between healthy human individuals. Sequencing was performed with immunoSEQ multiplex PCR; in TCRdb, only in-frame clones are kept and a portion is missing. The sample yields over 2 million clones, roughly 94% seen once. This CDR3 is built from 16 residues. Germline CDR1 and CDR2: PRHDT and FYEKMQ (reference sequence). V gave up 7 bases and J gave up 0 bases, with 18 bases separating them. Naivety among CD8 cells was defined by CD45RO negativity and positive CCR7 selection, thereby excluding terminally differentiated effector memory CD45RA+ cells. Participating donors were healthy, HIV-negative adults free of recent acute infections or vaccinations.

Sequencing input: naive CD8+ T cells sorted from blood. The chain combines TRBV13 with TRBJ1-2; D is perhaps TRBD1 (5 bases). The clonotype was recovered from a man between 18 and 35 years old in good health. Written as DNA, the CDR3 is TGTGCCAGCACCCAGGGATATGGGGGGGCTAACTATGGCTACACCTTC. It specifies CASTQGYGGANYGYTF.